Listed here is a single T cell receptor (beta chain). Source study methods: Reference gene primer amplification gave nucleated cell count estimates. Profiling relied on immunoSEQ multiplex PCR, and the TCRdb table lists in-frame clones only, not all of them. The V and J calls and clone size were taken over from that table, and D and trimming were inferred from the DNA. The sample includes about 15,000 clones, approximately 80% of them seen just once. This record comes from a study of blood T cell repertoires in COVID-19. About the study: Samples came from the United States, Italy and Spain, spanning acute and convalescent COVID-19.

The germline gives CDR1 MNHEY, CDR2 SMNVEV (reference sequence). CDR3 length equals 16 residues. V was trimmed by 0 bases and J by 0 bases, leaving 9 bases between them. This rearrangement joins TRBV27 to TRBJ2-1, with TRBD2 as a possible D gene (5 bases). The receptor was isolated from a human donor in a cohort sampled during active COVID-19. Input material: peripheral blood. In nucleotides, the CDR3 is TGTGCCAGCAGTTTATCGTCTCTAGCCTCCTACAATGAGCAGTTCTTC. This gives the protein CASSLSSLASYNEQFF.